Presented here are 20 T cell receptor beta chains from one specimen sequenced in a study of T cell repertoires in cytomegalovirus infection. Via MiXCR, TCRdb re-called the reads, giving one row per CDR3 protein. The table has roughly 300,000 distinct CDR3 sequences, over 7.5% seen once. Sequenced sample: PBMCs. All receptors derive from a human donor in good health (CMV status not recorded). Some clones in this sample may be carry-over from other donors' samples.

This chain uses TRBV28 with TRBJ1-1; a weak D match, TRBD1 (6 bases). V gave up 3 bases and J gave up 7 bases, with 24 bases separating them. The CDR3 runs to 17 residues. Germline V gene data show CDR1 as MDHEN and CDR2 as SYDVKM. CDR3 nucleotides: TGTGCCAGCAGTTTGGGTTCGGGGGGCGCTGGGAGGAATGAAGCTTTCTTT. It specifies CASSLGSGGAGRNEAFF.

This chain links TRBV12-3 or TRBV12-4 with TRBJ1-2; TRBD1 matches at 8 bases. The CDR3 loop spans 14 amino acids. The J segment lost 5 bases and the V segment lost 4 bases, leaving 6 bases of the junction unmatched. CDR3 sequence: CASSWAGGWYGYTF. CDR3 DNA sequence: TGTGCCAGCAGTTGGGCAGGGGGCTGGTATGGCTACACCTTC.

This clonotype was counted ten times or more. The V call is TRBV7-8, the J call TRBJ2-5, with 11 nucleotides matching TRBD2. The junction had 9 bases not matched to a gene; V was cut back by 4 bases and J by 2 bases. The CDR3 sequence is 17 residues long. Germline CDR1 and CDR2: SGHVS and FQNEAQ. In DNA, the CDR3 is TGTGCCAGCAGCTCTCGGGATAGCGGGAGGGGGCAAGAGACCCAGTACTTC. As protein: CASSSRDSGRGQETQYF.

The chain carries TRBV7-6 and TRBJ1-3; D remains ambiguous. Germline V lookup: CDR1 SGHVS, CDR2 FNYEAQ. This CDR3 is built from 15 residues. The germline V and J ends were trimmed by 1 base and 0 bases, with 7 bases remaining between them. CDR3 sequence reads: CASSLDAHSGNTIYF. The DNA for the CDR3 is TGTGCCAGCAGCTTAGACGCGCACTCTGGAAACACCATATATTTT.

This clonotype was recorded at least ten times. The junction shows a germline mismatch at one end, possibly a read error. This chain links TRBV4-1 with TRBJ1-6, with D uncertain. The CDR3 has 16 residues. Germline CDR1 is MGHRA and CDR2 is YSYEKL. CDR3 coding DNA: TGTGCCAGCAGCCCCCCTGGGAGCTCCTATAATTCACCCCTCCACTTT. Its protein product is CASSPPGSSYNSPLHF.

This clonotype was detected only a few times. The rearrangement joins TRBV30 to TRBJ1-2; D is uncertain. Germline V lookup: CDR1 GTSNPN, CDR2 SVGIG (reference sequence). This CDR3 has 15 residues. V was trimmed by 2 bases and J by 4 bases, leaving 17 bases between them. CDR3 sequence reads: CAWSPNSLDGYGYTF. As DNA, the CDR3 is TGTGCCTGGAGTCCTAATTCTCTGGACGGCTATGGCTACACCTTC. The full variable domain, its missing parts supplied by reference TRBV30 and TRBJ1-2, is SQTIHQWPATLVQPVGSPLSLECTVEGTSNPNLYWYRQAAGRGLQLLFYSVGIGQISSEVPQNLSASRPQDRQFILSSKKLLLSDSGFYLCAWSPNSLDGYGYTFGSGTRLTVV.

This clonotype was seen a handful of times. The chain uses TRBV6-5 and TRBJ2-1, with D tentatively TRBD2 (5 bases). V dropped 1 base and J dropped 7 bases, with 26 bases sitting between them. The germline gives CDR1 MNHEY, CDR2 SVGAGI. This CDR3 spans 19 amino acids. In DNA, the CDR3 is TGTGCCAGCAGTTACTTGCCGGGAAGGCGCACTCTTGAAGCGAATGAGCAGTTCTTC. It specifies CASSYLPGRRTLEANEQFF.

This clonotype was found a few times. The CDR3 sequence: CASSSGGAETQYF. The CDR3 nucleotides read TGTGCCAGCAGCTCAGGGGGCGCGGAGACCCAGTACTTC. The V and J genes are TRBV7-9 and TRBJ2-5; 8 nucleotides agree with TRBD1. Per germline, CDR1 SEHNR and CDR2 FQNEAQ (reference sequence). The V gene end was trimmed by 4 bases and the J gene end by 5 bases; junction bases not matched to a gene: 3. This CDR3 spans 13 amino acids.

This clonotype was counted many times. CDR3 amino acids: CAIGAGGSLISTDTQYF. CDR3 coding DNA: TGTGCCATCGGGGCAGGGGGCAGCTTGATTAGCACAGATACGCAGTATTTT. V is TRBV10-3 and J is TRBJ2-3; 8 bases match TRBD1. Looked up from germline, CDR1 is ENHRY and CDR2 is SYGVKD. The CDR3 is made up of 17 amino acids. The ends lost 8 bases at V and 0 bases at J; junction bases unmatched: 13.

This clonotype was counted ten times or more. The rearrangement uses TRBV28 and TRBJ2-2, with 9 bases aligning to TRBD2. V dropped 5 bases and J dropped 6; count of bases not matched to a gene: 10. The length of the CDR3 is 16 residues. Germline V lookup: CDR1 MDHEN, CDR2 SYDVKM. The CDR3 is CASSPQTSGIAGELFF. The CDR3 DNA reads as TGTGCCAGCAGTCCTCAGACTAGCGGAATAGCCGGGGAGCTGTTTTTT.

This clonotype was seen just once. The chain combines TRBV5-1 with TRBJ2-7; weak D call: TRBD1 (5 bases). CDR3 length: 13 amino acids. Trimming removed 0 bases at V and 6 bases at J, with 10 bases between. Per germline, CDR1 SGHRS and CDR2 YFSETQ. The CDR3 DNA reads TGCGCCAGCAGCTTGGTGCAGGGCTTCGAGCAGTACTTC. Translating gives CASSLVQGFEQYF.

In its sample, this clonotype was seen a few times. This sequence joins TRBV7-2 and TRBJ2-1; D may be TRBD2 (7 bases). V lost 5 bases to trimming and J lost 10 bases, with 18 bases between them. CDR1 is SGHTA and CDR2 is FQGNSA in the germline V gene. The CDR3 length is 14 residues. As DNA, the CDR3 is TGTGCCAGCAGCCGCAAGGGGGGGGGGGGGGAGCAGTTCTTC. It encodes CASSRKGGGGEQFF.

In this sample, this clonotype turned up many times. The V call is TRBV7-8, the J call TRBJ1-5, with 9 bases matching TRBD1. The CDR3 is 14 residues long. Germline values: CDR1 SGHVS, CDR2 FQNEAQ. Trimming at V came to 3 bases and at J to 5 bases, leaving 2 bases not matched to a gene. CDR3 sequence: CASSLGQGHQPQHF. CDR3 nucleotides: TGTGCCAGCAGCTTGGGACAGGGCCATCAGCCCCAGCATTTT.

This clonotype came up a few times. The CDR3 spells CASRDKMNTEAFF. The CDR3 DNA reads TGTGCCAGCAGGGACAAGATGAACACTGAAGCTTTCTTT. The chain recombines TRBV28 with TRBJ1-1; D might be TRBD1 (5 bases). The CDR3 spans 13 residues. Germline V lookup: CDR1 MDHEN, CDR2 SYDVKM. The germline V and J ends were trimmed by 6 bases and 0 bases, with 8 bases remaining between them.

Ten or more counts support this clonotype. The chain carries TRBV11-2 and TRBJ2-1; 8 nucleotides align to TRBD1. This CDR3 has 15 amino acids. The germline gives CDR1 SGHAT, CDR2 FQNNGV. Trimming cost V 1 base and J 7 bases; bases outside gene matches: 6. CDR3: CASSLGQGAGNEQFF. The CDR3 DNA follows: TGTGCCAGCAGCTTAGGTCAGGGGGCTGGGAATGAGCAGTTCTTC.

This chain joins TRBV7-2 and TRBJ2-3; D is uncertain. V gave up 5 bases and J gave up 2 bases, with 11 bases separating them. Germline V gives CDR1 SGHTA, CDR2 FQGNSA. This CDR3 has 14 residues. CDR3 DNA sequence: TGTGCCAGCAGCATGGGTAGGACCACAGATACGCAGTATTTT. This gives the protein CASSMGRTTDTQYF. The full variable domain, in which reference TRBV7-2 and TRBJ2-3 provide the parts outside the CDR3, is GAGVSQSPSNKVTEKGKDVELRCDPISGHTALYWYRQSLGQGLEFLIYFQGNSAPDKSGLPSDRFSAERTGGSVSTLTIQRTQQEDSAVYLCASSMGRTTDTQYFGPGTRLTVL.

The table lists this clonotype with a few counts. The gene calls are TRBV3-1 and TRBJ2-5; TRBD1 is a possible D gene (5 bases). CDR3 length: 15 amino acids. Germline V gene sequence: CDR1 LGHDT, CDR2 YNNKEL (reference sequence). Trimming removed 0 bases from V and 1 base from J, with 9 bases in between. The CDR3 spells CASSQDGAVQETQYF. The CDR3 bases are TGTGCCAGCAGCCAAGATGGGGCAGTCCAAGAGACCCAGTACTTC.

This clonotype was found many times. This chain connects TRBV7-2 to TRBJ1-6, with D uncertain. This CDR3 is built from 12 residues. The germline V gene has CDR1 SGHTA and CDR2 FQGNSA. With 6 bases removed from V and 9 bases from J, the gap between germline ends came to 9 bases. The CDR3 loop reads CASRGSGSPLHF. The CDR3 coding sequence is TGTGCCAGCAGGGGGTCCGGTTCACCCCTCCACTTT.

The chain carries TRBV20-1 and TRBJ1-2; D gene uncertain. CDR3 length: 11 residues. CDR1 and CDR2 from the germline V gene are DFQATT and SNEGSKA (reference sequence). V lost 6 bases to trimming and J lost 8 bases, with 13 bases between them. This CDR3 is CSAEWELGYTF. In DNA form, the CDR3 reads TGCAGTGCCGAATGGGAGCTGGGCTACACCTTC.

This clonotype was recorded a few times. This chain connects TRBV7-9 to TRBJ2-7; D perhaps matches TRBD2 (5 bases). The CDR3 has 14 amino acids. The V end was cut by 4 bases, the J end by 0 bases, with 10 bases between. The germline CDR1 and CDR2 sequences are SEHNR and FQNEAQ (reference sequence). CDR3 loop: CASSSGLNSYEQYF. DNA of the CDR3: TGTGCCAGCAGCTCCGGACTGAACTCCTACGAGCAGTACTTC.